The rows below give T cell receptor beta chains drawn from one sample of a study of cytomegalovirus exposure and HLA in healthy donors. This table comes from immunoSEQ multiplex PCR, and its TCRdb copy is limited to in-frame clones, with some not included. The sample holds tens of thousands of clones, roughly 90% seen once. Specimen: PBMCs. Receptors originate from a man younger than 40 in good health and CMV-seropositive. Each CDR3 is given with its conserved first and last residue. D genes are given only for firm matches. Not every row has a clone size; where given, it reads once, few, many or a size class.

clone size: .
CDR3 length: 14
J gene: TRBJ1-2
D gene: TRBD1
V gene: TRBV7-2
CDR3 DNA: TGTGCCAGCAGCCCGGACAGGGACCTCTATGGCTACACCTTC
CDR3 protein: CASSPDRDLYGYTF

clone size: .
CDR3 length: 13
J gene: TRBJ1-2
D gene: .
V gene: TRBV10-3
CDR3 DNA: TGTGCCACCTTCCAGGGTGGGAACTATGGCTACACCTTC
CDR3 protein: CATFQGGNYGYTF

clone size: .
CDR3 length: 13
J gene: TRBJ1-5
D gene: .
V gene: TRBV30
CDR3 DNA: TGTGCCTGGAGTAAGAGAGTGAATCAGCCCCAGCATTTT
CDR3 protein: CAWSKRVNQPQHF

clone size: .
CDR3 length: 16
J gene: TRBJ1-2
D gene: TRBD1
V gene: TRBV27
CDR3 DNA: TGTGCCAGCAGCCCACTCAGATCGACAGGGGAGGGTGGCTACACCTTC
CDR3 protein: CASSPLRSTGEGGYTF

clone size: once
CDR3 length: 14
J gene: TRBJ1-2
D gene: .
V gene: TRBV27
CDR3 DNA: TGTGCCAGCAGTTTGAGGTTTACAGGCTATGGCTACACCTTC
CDR3 protein: CASSLRFTGYGYTF

clone size: .
CDR3 length: 14
J gene: TRBJ1-1
D gene: .
V gene: TRBV7-9
CDR3 DNA: TGTGCCAGCAGCTTACGACAAGGGGGGGATGAAGCTTTCTTT
CDR3 protein: CASSLRQGGDEAFF

clone size: once
CDR3 length: 13
J gene: TRBJ2-2
D gene: .
V gene: TRBV2
CDR3 DNA: TGTGCCAGCGAGAATGAGAAGACCGGGGAGCTGTTTTTT
CDR3 protein: CASENEKTGELFF

clone size: .
CDR3 length: 13
J gene: TRBJ1-2
D gene: .
V gene: TRBV7-2
CDR3 DNA: TGTGCCAGCAGCCCGACAGGCATTTATGGCTACACCTTC
CDR3 protein: CASSPTGIYGYTF

clone size: few
CDR3 length: 14
J gene: TRBJ1-1
D gene: .
V gene: TRBV25-1
CDR3 DNA: TGTGCCAGCAGTGAATTGGACACCTCCCCTGAAGCTTTCTTT
CDR3 protein: CASSELDTSPEAFF

clone size: .
CDR3 length: 16
J gene: TRBJ2-1
D gene: TRBD2
V gene: TRBV29-1
CDR3 DNA: TGCAGCGTTGTGGGGACACTAGCGGGAGCCTCCAATGAGCAGTTCTTC
CDR3 protein: CSVVGTLAGASNEQFF

clone size: .
CDR3 length: 14
J gene: TRBJ1-5
D gene: TRBD1
V gene: TRBV10-2
CDR3 DNA: TGCGCCAGCAGTACAGGGGGAAGCAATCAGCCCCAGCATTTT
CDR3 protein: CASSTGGSNQPQHF

clone size: .
CDR3 length: 15
J gene: TRBJ1-2
D gene: .
V gene: TRBV9
CDR3 DNA: TGTGCCAGCAGCCCCCCCGGGTCCACAACGTATGGCTACACCTTC
CDR3 protein: CASSPPGSTTYGYTF

clone size: .
CDR3 length: 16
J gene: TRBJ1-1
D gene: TRBD1
V gene: TRBV27
CDR3 DNA: TGTGCCAGCAGTTCGGCAGGGGGCCGGGGGAGGACTGAAGCTTTCTTT
CDR3 protein: CASSSAGGRGRTEAFF

clone size: few
CDR3 length: 14
J gene: TRBJ2-7
D gene: TRBD1
V gene: TRBV5-4
CDR3 DNA: TGTGCCAGCAGCTGGGACAGGGACTCCTACGAGCAGTACTTC
CDR3 protein: CASSWDRDSYEQYF

clone size: .
CDR3 length: 14
J gene: TRBJ2-7
D gene: .
V gene: TRBV9
CDR3 DNA: TGTGCCAGCAGCCCTCGACTTGCTTCCTACGAGCAGTACTTC
CDR3 protein: CASSPRLASYEQYF

clone size: .
CDR3 length: 15
J gene: TRBJ2-3
D gene: TRBD2
V gene: TRBV10-3
CDR3 DNA: TGTGCCATCAGTGCCGGGAGGGCTAGCACAGATACGCAGTATTTT
CDR3 protein: CAISAGRASTDTQYF

clone size: .
CDR3 length: 14
J gene: TRBJ2-1
D gene: TRBD2
V gene: TRBV19
CDR3 DNA: TGTGCCAGTAGTGGACTAGCGGGAGTGGGTGAGCAGTTCTTC
CDR3 protein: CASSGLAGVGEQFF

clone size: .
CDR3 length: 15
J gene: TRBJ2-7
D gene: TRBD2
V gene: TRBV2
CDR3 DNA: TGTGCCAGCAGCGGAAGACTAGCGGGAAACTACGAGCAGTACTTC
CDR3 protein: CASSGRLAGNYEQYF

clone size: .
CDR3 length: 14
J gene: TRBJ1-2
D gene: TRBD1
V gene: TRBV11-2
CDR3 DNA: TGTGCCAGCAGCTTAGGGGACAGGGGGCCTGGCTACACCTTC
CDR3 protein: CASSLGDRGPGYTF

clone size: .
CDR3 length: 13
J gene: TRBJ2-1
D gene: .
V gene: TRBV11-2
CDR3 DNA: TGTGCCAGCAGCTTGATGCGTGACAATGAGCAGTTCTTC
CDR3 protein: CASSLMRDNEQFF

clone size: .
CDR3 length: 18
J gene: TRBJ2-6
D gene: .
V gene: TRBV4-1
CDR3 DNA: TGCGCCAGCAGCCAAGAATGGGGCGCGAGCTCTGGGGCCAACGTCCTGACTTTC
CDR3 protein: CASSQEWGASSGANVLTF

clone size: once
CDR3 length: 14
J gene: TRBJ2-7
D gene: TRBD2
V gene: TRBV11-1
CDR3 DNA: TGTGCCAGCAGCCCCTCGCGGGAGAGGGACGAGCAGTACTTC
CDR3 protein: CASSPSRERDEQYF

clone size: .
CDR3 length: 12
J gene: TRBJ2-3
D gene: .
V gene: TRBV12-5
CDR3 DNA: TGTGCTAGTGGTTTGTACACAGATACGCAGTATTTT
CDR3 protein: CASGLYTDTQYF

clone size: .
CDR3 length: 17
J gene: TRBJ1-2
D gene: .
V gene: TRBV16
CDR3 DNA: TGTGCCAGCAGCCCCTTGGACATAGACGAATCTAACTATGGCTACACCTTC
CDR3 protein: CASSPLDIDESNYGYTF

clone size: .
CDR3 length: 14
J gene: TRBJ2-7
D gene: TRBD1
V gene: TRBV27
CDR3 DNA: TGTGCCAGCAGTTTGGGACAGCGAGTATACGAGCAGTACTTC
CDR3 protein: CASSLGQRVYEQYF

clone size: .
CDR3 length: 16
J gene: TRBJ2-5
D gene: TRBD2
V gene: TRBV7-8
CDR3 DNA: TGTGCCAGCAGCTTACTAGCGGGAGCGAACCAAGAGACCCAGTACTTC
CDR3 protein: CASSLLAGANQETQYF

clone size: .
CDR3 length: 15
J gene: TRBJ2-1
D gene: .
V gene: TRBV9
CDR3 DNA: TGTGCCAGCAGCGTAGAGGGACTGCGTTACAATGAGCAGTTCTTC
CDR3 protein: CASSVEGLRYNEQFF

clone size: once
CDR3 length: 18
J gene: TRBJ2-2
D gene: TRBD2
V gene: TRBV7-2
CDR3 DNA: TGTGCCAGCAGCGGGGGGACTAGCGGGAGGGCGACGACCGGGGAGCTGTTTTTT
CDR3 protein: CASSGGTSGRATTGELFF

clone size: once
CDR3 length: 14
J gene: TRBJ2-7
D gene: TRBD1
V gene: TRBV5-8
CDR3 DNA: TGTGCCAGCAGCCAAGACAGGGGATGGAGCGAGCAGTACTTC
CDR3 protein: CASSQDRGWSEQYF

clone size: .
CDR3 length: 12
J gene: TRBJ2-7
D gene: .
V gene: TRBV6-1
CDR3 DNA: TGTGCCAGCATTTTCCCTTACTGGGAGCAGTACTTC
CDR3 protein: CASIFPYWEQYF

clone size: .
CDR3 length: 15
J gene: TRBJ2-5
D gene: TRBD2
V gene: TRBV19
CDR3 DNA: TGTGCCAGTAGTATGACGGGGAGCGGGAGAAAGACCCAGTACTTC
CDR3 protein: CASSMTGSGRKTQYF

clone size: .
CDR3 length: 13
J gene: TRBJ2-1
D gene: .
V gene: TRBV13
CDR3 DNA: TGTGCCAGCAGCTTAGGGGGGCTGAATGAGCAGTTCTTC
CDR3 protein: CASSLGGLNEQFF

clone size: .
CDR3 length: 15
J gene: TRBJ2-7
D gene: TRBD2
V gene: TRBV6-1
CDR3 DNA: TGTGCCAGCAGTGAGAGCGGGAGTGGTTCCTACGAGCAGTACTTC
CDR3 protein: CASSESGSGSYEQYF

clone size: .
CDR3 length: 15
J gene: TRBJ2-1
D gene: TRBD2
V gene: TRBV28
CDR3 DNA: TGTGCCAGCACTGGCCCTAGCGGGAGTCTCGATGAGCAGTTCTTC
CDR3 protein: CASTGPSGSLDEQFF

clone size: .
CDR3 length: 16
J gene: TRBJ2-1
D gene: TRBD2
V gene: TRBV5-4
CDR3 DNA: TGTGCCAGCAGCTTGGCCCCCGGGACTAGCGGGAATGAGCAGTTCTTC
CDR3 protein: CASSLAPGTSGNEQFF

clone size: .
CDR3 length: 14
J gene: TRBJ2-2
D gene: .
V gene: TRBV6-5
CDR3 DNA: TGTGCCAGCACCCGGACAGCGAACACCGGGGAGCTGTTTTTT
CDR3 protein: CASTRTANTGELFF

clone size: once
CDR3 length: 15
J gene: TRBJ2-3
D gene: .
V gene: TRBV30
CDR3 DNA: TGTGCCTGGAGTGTACTTTCGGCGGTCACAGATACGCAGTATTTT
CDR3 protein: CAWSVLSAVTDTQYF

clone size: .
CDR3 length: 17
J gene: TRBJ2-7
D gene: TRBD2
V gene: TRBV5-6
CDR3 DNA: TGTGCCAGCAGCCTTGGGACTAGCGGATTGAGCTCCTACGAGCAGTACTTC
CDR3 protein: CASSLGTSGLSSYEQYF

clone size: .
CDR3 length: 12
J gene: TRBJ1-1
D gene: TRBD1
V gene: TRBV27
CDR3 DNA: TGTGCCAGCAGAACCGGACAGGGGCGTGCTTTCTTT
CDR3 protein: CASRTGQGRAFF

clone size: .
CDR3 length: 15
J gene: TRBJ2-7
D gene: TRBD2
V gene: TRBV19
CDR3 DNA: TGTGCCAGTAGTATGGTGGCTAGCGGGAGCCAAGAGCAGTACTTC
CDR3 protein: CASSMVASGSQEQYF

clone size: .
CDR3 length: 15
J gene: TRBJ1-1
D gene: .
V gene: TRBV5-6
CDR3 DNA: TGTGCCAGCAGCTTAGGGCGAGGGGGGAACACTGAAGCTTTCTTT
CDR3 protein: CASSLGRGGNTEAFF

clone size: .
CDR3 length: 13
J gene: TRBJ2-2
D gene: .
V gene: TRBV10-3
CDR3 DNA: TGTGCCATCACAGGGGATATAGCCGGGGAGCTGTTTTTT
CDR3 protein: CAITGDIAGELFF

clone size: .
CDR3 length: 14
J gene: TRBJ2-7
D gene: TRBD1
V gene: TRBV6-1
CDR3 DNA: TGTGCCAGCAGTTTACAGGGGGCGTCGTATGAGCAGTACTTC
CDR3 protein: CASSLQGASYEQYF

clone size: .
CDR3 length: 16
J gene: TRBJ2-3
D gene: TRBD1
V gene: TRBV6-4
CDR3 DNA: TGTGCCAGCAGTGACCCCCCCGGACAGGGAACAGATACGCAGTATTTT
CDR3 protein: CASSDPPGQGTDTQYF

clone size: .
CDR3 length: 15
J gene: TRBJ2-1
D gene: .
V gene: TRBV7-3
CDR3 DNA: TGTGCCAGCAGCCAGGACTTAAGCTCCTACAATGAGCAGTTCTTC
CDR3 protein: CASSQDLSSYNEQFF

clone size: once
CDR3 length: 12
J gene: TRBJ2-5
D gene: TRBD1
V gene: TRBV2
CDR3 DNA: TGTGCCAGCCTGGCAGGGGGAGAGACCCAGTACTTC
CDR3 protein: CASLAGGETQYF

clone size: .
CDR3 length: 12
J gene: TRBJ1-2
D gene: .
V gene: TRBV28
CDR3 DNA: TGTGCCAGCAGTTTCGGGGGTAGTGGCTACACCTTC
CDR3 protein: CASSFGGSGYTF